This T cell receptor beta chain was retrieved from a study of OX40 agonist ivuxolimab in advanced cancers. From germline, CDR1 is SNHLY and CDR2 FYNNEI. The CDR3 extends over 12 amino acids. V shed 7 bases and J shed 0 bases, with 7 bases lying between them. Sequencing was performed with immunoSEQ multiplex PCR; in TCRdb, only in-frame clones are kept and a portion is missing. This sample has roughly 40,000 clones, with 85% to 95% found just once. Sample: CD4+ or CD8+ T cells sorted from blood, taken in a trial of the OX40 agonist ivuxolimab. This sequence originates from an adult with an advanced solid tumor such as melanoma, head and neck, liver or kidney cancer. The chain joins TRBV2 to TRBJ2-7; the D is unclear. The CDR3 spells CASTGTSYEQYF. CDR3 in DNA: TGTGCCAGCACCGGCACCTCCTACGAGCAGTACTTC.